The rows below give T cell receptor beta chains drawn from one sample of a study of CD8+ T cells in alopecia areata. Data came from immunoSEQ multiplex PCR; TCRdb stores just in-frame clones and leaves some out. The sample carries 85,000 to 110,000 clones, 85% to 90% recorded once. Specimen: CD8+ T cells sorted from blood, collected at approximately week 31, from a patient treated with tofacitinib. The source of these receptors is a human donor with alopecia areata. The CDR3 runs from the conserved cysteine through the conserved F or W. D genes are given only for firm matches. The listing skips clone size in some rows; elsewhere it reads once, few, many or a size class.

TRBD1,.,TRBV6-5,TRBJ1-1,CASSVGQGAGEAFF,TGTGCCAGCAGTGTCGGACAGGGGGCAGGTGAAGCTTTCTTT
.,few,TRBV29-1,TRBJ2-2,CSVRRENTGELFF,TGCAGCGTTCGGCGGGAAAACACCGGGGAGCTGTTTTTT
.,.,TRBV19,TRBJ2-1,CASSIGTSSYNEQFF,TGTGCCAGTAGTATCGGAACTAGCTCCTACAATGAGCAGTTCTTC
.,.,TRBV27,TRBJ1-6,CASSLCAGCRYSPLHF,TGTGCCAGCAGTTTATGCGCAGGCTGCCGTTATTCACCCCTCCACTTT
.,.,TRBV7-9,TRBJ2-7,CASSQLDRAGPTYEQYF,TGTGCCAGCAGCCAACTAGACCGGGCAGGTCCCACCTACGAGCAGTACTTC
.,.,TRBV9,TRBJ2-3,CASSVTLSGTDTQYF,TGTGCCAGCAGCGTCACCCTTAGCGGCACAGATACGCAGTATTTT
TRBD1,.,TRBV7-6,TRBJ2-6,CASSLEATGGSGANVLTF,TGTGCCAGCAGCTTAGAGGCTACAGGGGGCTCTGGGGCCAACGTCCTGACTTTC
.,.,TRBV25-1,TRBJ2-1,CASSELNEQFF,TGTGCCAGCAGTGAGTTAAATGAGCAGTTCTTC
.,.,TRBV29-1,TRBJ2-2,CSVAGDSSTGELFF,TGCAGCGTTGCGGGGGATAGTAGCACCGGGGAGCTGTTTTTT
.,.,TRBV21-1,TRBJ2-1,CASSNPLAGGPGDEQFF,TGTGCCAGCAGCAACCCACTAGCGGGAGGGCCGGGGGATGAGCAGTTCTTC
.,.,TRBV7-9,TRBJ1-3,CASSPIVPHRYSGNTIYF,TGTGCCAGCAGCCCAATCGTTCCACACAGATACTCTGGAAACACCATATATTTT
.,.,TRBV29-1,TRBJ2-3,CSVEIYSGGRVNTQYF,TGCAGCGTTGAAATATATTCTGGTGGCAGGGTAAATACGCAGTATTTT
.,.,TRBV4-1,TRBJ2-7,CASSAEGARGEQYF,TGCGCCAGCAGCGCGGAGGGGGCGCGGGGCGAGCAGTACTTC
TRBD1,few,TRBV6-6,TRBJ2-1,CASSDRGHNEQFF,TGTGCCAGCAGTGACAGGGGGCACAATGAGCAGTTCTTC
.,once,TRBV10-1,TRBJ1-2,CAATGRGNYGYTF,TGCGCCGCGACCGGACGGGGAAACTATGGCTACACCTTC
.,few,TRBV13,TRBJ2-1,CASSYRMEQFF,TGTGCCAGCAGTTACCGTATGGAGCAGTTCTTC
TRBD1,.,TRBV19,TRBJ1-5,CASRTGGNQPQHF,TGTGCCAGCCGGACAGGGGGCAATCAGCCCCAGCATTTT
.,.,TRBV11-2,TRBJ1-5,CASSLGFNQPQHF,TGTGCCAGCAGCTTGGGCTTCAATCAGCCCCAGCATTTT
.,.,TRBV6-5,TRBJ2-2,CASRADTGELFF,TGTGCCAGCAGGGCAGACACCGGGGAGCTGTTTTTT
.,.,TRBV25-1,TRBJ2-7,CASSEGYEQYF,TGTGCCAGCAGTGAGGGCTACGAGCAGTACTTC
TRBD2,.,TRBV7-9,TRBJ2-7,CASSDSGRAYEQYF,TGTGCCAGCAGCGATAGCGGGAGGGCCTACGAGCAGTACTTC
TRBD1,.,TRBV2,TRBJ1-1,CASPGQVNTEAFF,TGTGCCAGCCCCGGACAGGTGAACACTGAAGCTTTCTTT
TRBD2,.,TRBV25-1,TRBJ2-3,CASSGLAGQRDTQYF,TGTGCCAGCAGTGGACTAGCGGGGCAAAGGGATACGCAGTATTTT
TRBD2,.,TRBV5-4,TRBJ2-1,CASSLPRGRGGKWDNEQFF,TGTGCCAGCAGCTTGCCCCGCGGGCGGGGGGGCAAGTGGGACAATGAGCAGTTCTTC
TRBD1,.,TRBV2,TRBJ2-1,CASSEWYGTGADNEQFF,TGTGCCAGCAGTGAATGGTACGGGACAGGGGCTGACAATGAGCAGTTCTTC
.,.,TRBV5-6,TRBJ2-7,CASSLEDRNLTYEQYF,TGTGCCAGCAGCTTGGAAGACAGAAATCTTACCTACGAGCAGTACTTC
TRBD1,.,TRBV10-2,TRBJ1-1,CASSATGTYTEAFF,TGCGCCAGCAGTGCGACAGGGACGTACACTGAAGCTTTCTTT
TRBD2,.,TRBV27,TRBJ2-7,CASSSREAGGRDEQYF,TGTGCCAGCAGCTCCCGGGAAGCGGGGGGCCGTGATGAGCAGTACTTC
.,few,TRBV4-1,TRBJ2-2,CASSQGPVANTGELFF,TGCGCCAGCAGCCAAGGACCCGTAGCGAACACCGGGGAGCTGTTTTTT
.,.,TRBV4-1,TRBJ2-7,CASSQAGGTYEQYF,TGCGCCAGCAGCCAAGCCGGGGGCACCTACGAGCAGTACTTC
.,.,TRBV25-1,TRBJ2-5,CASSLGQGGKETQYF,TGTGCCAGCAGCCTCGGGCAGGGGGGCAAAGAGACCCAGTACTTC
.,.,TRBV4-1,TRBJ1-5,CASSQEGSPYSNQPQHF,TGCGCCAGCAGCCAAGAGGGCAGCCCTTATAGCAATCAGCCCCAGCATTTT
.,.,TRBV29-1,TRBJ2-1,CSGNEGRYNEQFF,TGCAGCGGTAACGAGGGCCGGTACAATGAGCAGTTCTTC
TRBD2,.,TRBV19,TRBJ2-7,CASGGTGGSYEQYF,TGTGCCAGCGGAGGAACGGGGGGAAGCTACGAGCAGTACTTC
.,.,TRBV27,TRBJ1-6,CASSRRSSNSPLHF,TGTGCCAGCAGCCGAAGGTCCTCGAATTCACCCCTCCACTTT
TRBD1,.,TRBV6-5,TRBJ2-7,CASSRTGSYEQYF,TGTGCCAGCAGTCGGACAGGGAGCTACGAGCAGTACTTC
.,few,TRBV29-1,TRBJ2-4,CSVEVFGGIQYF,TGCAGCGTTGAAGTCTTTGGGGGCATTCAGTACTTC
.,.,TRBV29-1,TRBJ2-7,CSVEESRDYEQYF,TGCAGCGTTGAGGAAAGCCGGGACTACGAGCAGTACTTC
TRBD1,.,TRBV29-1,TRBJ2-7,CSVDGTGASYEQYF,TGCAGCGTTGACGGGACAGGGGCCTCCTACGAGCAGTACTTC
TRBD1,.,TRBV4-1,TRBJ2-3,CASSHRTGEPTDTQYF,TGCGCCAGCAGCCATAGGACAGGGGAACCCACAGATACGCAGTATTTT
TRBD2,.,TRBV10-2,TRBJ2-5,CASTALAGGPGETQYF,TGCGCCAGCACCGCACTAGCGGGAGGGCCGGGAGAGACCCAGTACTTC
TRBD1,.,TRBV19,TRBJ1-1,CASSIVGTGGTEAFF,TGTGCCAGTAGTATAGTTGGGACAGGGGGCACTGAAGCTTTCTTT
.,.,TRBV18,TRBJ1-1,CASSPGYTEAFF,TGTGCCAGCTCACCAGGGTACACTGAAGCTTTCTTT
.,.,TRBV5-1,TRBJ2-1,CASSLEGYDNEQFF,TGCGCCAGCAGCTTGGAAGGGTACGACAATGAGCAGTTCTTC